This T cell receptor (beta chain) was documented in a study of molecular identifiers for immune sequencing clone quantification (dated by TCRdb to the late 2010s). In terms of the full investigation: In a replicate experiment, RNA from roughly 21,000 or 96,000 naive CD8 T cells was split into five aliquots, four of which were sequenced. CD8 T cells were used in a methods study to benchmark molecular-identifier clustering-based TCR repertoire sequencing (MIDCIRS) and TCR RNA copy counting. The paper's findings and limits, for the study overall: Around 2.8 recovered TCR RNA copies per cell were obtained by modeling, versus roughly 9.7 by digital PCR, implying a capture efficiency of about 30%. The sizes of highly expanded clones could end up underestimated when identical TCR molecules share a barcode. Without barcode sub-clustering, chimeric consensus sequences inflated TCR diversity; chimeras reached as high as 47%. A single cell's worth of spiked-in Jurkat TCR RNA was reported detectable even among some 920,000 naive CD8 T cells. Clones above 20 RNA copies held over 97% of molecules in CMV-specific effector cells but under 1% in naive cells. Naive libraries contained spiked-in Jurkat TCR RNA (more than nine copies' worth), which is not part of the donor repertoire.

The method was PCR. Sequencing relied on an Illumina HiSeq 4000. Preparation of bulk TCR libraries followed a previously described approach, with the TCR primers listed in Table S5. Total RNA was purified with the Qiagen AllPrep DNA/RNA kit. Before analysis, reads from multiple sequencing runs of one library were combined. In the authors' own workflow: Reads were retained only if an exact TCR constant sequence was present, and the retained reads were trimmed to 150 nt and grouped according to their 12-nt molecular barcodes. Reads in each barcode group were sub-clustered using a 15% Levenshtein threshold, and a quality-weighted consensus sequence was built for each RNA molecule. Non-functional sequences were discarded, and so were lower-count sequences lying one edit away from another sequence. On the basis of fitting two negative binomial distributions, barcode sub-clusters with fewer than 20% of the maximum read count were discarded. Starting from the raw public reads, TCRdb applied fastp trimming at Q25, assembled clones with MiXCR and retained in-frame beta chains. Rows are combined by CDR3 protein, so each entry shows the most common genes and DNA. Here the V and J calls rest on TCRdb's processing, not on the authors' analysis. For this sample there are 60,000 to 75,000 distinct CDR3 sequences; around 19% appear just once. About 1.5% of the sample is taken by the ten largest.

Ten or more counts support this clonotype. No antigen is known for it. Per-nucleotide qualities are absent, and no much larger clonotype sits a single base away. Libraries of naive CD8 T cells were built from anywhere between roughly 18,000 and 1,000,000 sorted cells, with 10%, 30% or 50% of the purified RNA used. Naive CD8 T cells, defined as CD8+CD4-CCR7+CD45RA+, were FACS-sorted into RLT Plus buffer on a BD FACSAria II. Detection sensitivity was tested by spiking Jurkat RNA equal to around 11 TCR copies' worth into samples containing roughly 17,000-1,100,000 naive CD8 T cells. CD8 T cells were enriched with RosetteSep CD8+ T Cell Enrichment Cocktail and Ficoll-Paque, followed by ACK red cell lysis. As encoded in the germline V gene (reference sequence), CDR1 is DFQATT while CDR2 is SNEGSKA. The CDR3 has 15 amino acids, counting the end cysteine and phenylalanine. The retained sequence is limited to the CDR3, 45 bases, with the frame set at the first base. The junction shows trimming of 1 base on V and 3 bases on J, plus 15 bases between the germline ends.

The sequence links TRBV20-1 to TRBJ1-2; possibly the D gene is TRBD1, per 5 matching bases. The sequence derives from a human donor in good health. Some libraries in this study had Jurkat cell RNA spiked in. The sequenced sample was naive CD8+ T cells from blood, with Jurkat cell RNA spiked in. Per the publication, the cell subset or site label means: FACS-sorted CD8+CD4-CCR7+CD45RA+ naive T cells. The CDR3 reads CSARVFSTDYYGYTF. The bases are TGCAGTGCTAGAGTTTTTTCGACAGACTACTATGGCTACACCTTC.